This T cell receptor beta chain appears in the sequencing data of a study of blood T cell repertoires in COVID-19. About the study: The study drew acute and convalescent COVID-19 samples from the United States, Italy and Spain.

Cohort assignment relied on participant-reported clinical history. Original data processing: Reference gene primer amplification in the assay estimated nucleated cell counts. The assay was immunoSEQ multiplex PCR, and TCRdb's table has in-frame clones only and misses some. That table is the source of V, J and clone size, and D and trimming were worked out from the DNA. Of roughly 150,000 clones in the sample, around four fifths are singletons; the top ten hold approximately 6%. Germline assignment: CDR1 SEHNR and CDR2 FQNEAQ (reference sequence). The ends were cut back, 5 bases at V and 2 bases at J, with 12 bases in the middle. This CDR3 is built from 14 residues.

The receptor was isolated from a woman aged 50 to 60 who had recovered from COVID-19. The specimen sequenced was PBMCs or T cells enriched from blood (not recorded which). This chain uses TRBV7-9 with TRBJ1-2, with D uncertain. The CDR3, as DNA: TGTGCCAGCAGCCTCACGGCGGCCAACTATGGCTACACCTTC. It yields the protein CASSLTAANYGYTF.